This entry features one T cell receptor (beta chain) sequence. Per the original methods: Quantification of nucleated cells was approximated via reference gene primer amplification. Profiling relied on immunoSEQ multiplex PCR, and the TCRdb table lists in-frame clones only, not all of them. V and J calls plus clone size are reproduced from that table; the DNA served to infer D and trimming. The top ten clones hold roughly 2.9% of a sample with roughly 200,000 clones, around 86% of them seen once. The data belong to a study of blood T cell repertoires in COVID-19. In the study overall: T cells, B-cell-depleted T cells, or PBMCs supplied cDNA or gDNA.

The sample taken for sequencing was peripheral blood. The source is a woman aged 25-40 years with active or convalescent COVID-19.

The DNA for the CDR3 is TGTGCCAGCAGAACCTTGCTAGGGGGAGAACAGTTCTTC. Translation gives CASRTLLGGEQFF. The chain couples TRBV2 to TRBJ2-1; a weak D match, TRBD1 (6 bases). The germline V gene has CDR1 SNHLY and CDR2 FYNNEI. The CDR3 consists of 13 residues. The V end was cut by 6 bases, the J end by 13 bases, with 19 bases between.